This T cell receptor beta chain was captured in a study of tumor and adjacent non-tumor tissue in lung cancer. No cell sorting was done before RNA was extracted from the tissue. Distant lung tissue was collected more than 3 cm away from the tumor edge. A modified ARM-PCR protocol with three rounds of nested PCR amplified TCRbeta. TCRdb used MiXCR to reprocess the multiplex PCR reads, holding one entry per CDR3 protein. There are 60,000 to 70,000 distinct CDR3 sequences in the sample; 75% to 85% occur only once, and over 35% lies in the top ten. Germline lookup yields CDR1 SGHDN and CDR2 FVKESK. The length of the CDR3 is 18 residues. The germline V and J ends were trimmed by 4 bases and 0 bases, with 19 bases remaining between them.

The rearrangement joins TRBV14 to TRBJ2-1, with D possibly called TRBD1 or TRBD2 (5 bases each). The source material was distant non-tumor lung tissue. The sequence came from a man in his sixties with non-small cell lung cancer. The CDR3 spells CASSPWDLGASSYNEQFF. The CDR3 DNA is TGTGCCAGCAGCCCCTGGGACCTGGGAGCGAGCTCCTACAATGAGCAGTTCTTC.